The 23 T cell receptor beta chains below were found in one sample sequenced in a study of technical replicates of blood from a handful of donors. The table came from immunoSEQ multiplex PCR; TCRdb's copy has only in-frame clones and leaves some out. This repertoire shows around 50,000 clones, about 95% found once; its top ten account for approximately 0.2%. Source material: T cells isolated from PBMCs. The receptors shown here come from a human donor in good health.

The J gene is TRBJ2-3, the V gene TRBV11-2, with 7 positions matching TRBD2. The CDR3 loop spans 15 amino acids. V was pared by 5 bases and J by 2 bases, with 7 bases of the junction left unmatched. Germline assignment: CDR1 SGHAT and CDR2 FQNNGV. CDR3: CASSPPGLVTDTQYF. As DNA, the CDR3 is TGTGCCAGCAGCCCACCTGGACTAGTCACAGATACGCAGTATTTT.

The genes are TRBV29-1 and TRBJ1-2; 10 bases map to TRBD1. Per germline, CDR1 SQVTM and CDR2 ANQGSEA. V lost 6 bases, J lost 5 bases, and 6 bases stayed unmatched. This CDR3 contains 13 residues. The CDR3 DNA reads as TGCAGCGTCGGTGAGGGACAGGGGTATGGCTACACCTTC. It translates to CSVGEGQGYGYTF. The whole variable domain, remainder taken from reference TRBV29-1 and TRBJ1-2, is SAVISQKPSRDICQRGTSLTIQCQVDSQVTMMFWYRQQPGQSLTLIATANQGSEATYESGFVIDKFPISRPNLTFSTLTVSNMSPEDSSIYLCSVGEGQGYGYTFGSGTRLTVV.

The chain is built from TRBV7-2 and TRBJ2-1; TRBD2 matches at 12 bases. The CDR3 runs to 17 residues. Germline values: CDR1 SGHTA, CDR2 FQGNSA. J was trimmed by 0 bases and V by 4 bases; bases with no gene match: 4. CDR3 in amino acids: CASSYLAGGPSYNEQFF. In DNA form, the CDR3 reads TGTGCCAGCAGCTATCTAGCGGGAGGGCCCTCCTACAATGAGCAGTTCTTC.

In its sample, this clone was seen a few times. This rearrangement joins TRBV15 to TRBJ1-1, with 8 bases aligning to TRBD1. V was clipped by 3 bases and J by 4 bases; unmatched bases: 7. The CDR3 consists of 15 residues. Germline-derived CDR1 and CDR2 are LNHNV and YYDKDF (reference sequence). For the CDR3, the DNA is TGTGCCACCAGCAGGGACAGGGTGGGGGGCACTGAAGCTTTCTTT. It specifies CATSRDRVGGTEAFF.

V and J are TRBV18 and TRBJ1-4; D not certain. The germline V gene has CDR1 KGHSH and CDR2 LQKENI. This CDR3 contains 13 residues. Trimming cost V 3 bases and J 6 bases, with 8 bases left between them. The CDR3 reads CASSPIEHEKLFF. The DNA of the CDR3 is TGTGCCAGCTCACCCATCGAGCATGAAAAACTGTTTTTT. The full variable domain, in which reference TRBV18 and TRBJ1-4 provide the parts outside the CDR3, is NAGVMQNPRHLVRRRGQEARLRCSPMKGHSHVYWYRQLPEEGLKFMVYLQKENIIDESGMPKERFSAEFPKEGPSILRIQQVVRGDSAAYFCASSPIEHEKLFFGSGTQLSVL.

J is TRBJ1-1 and V is TRBV28; D remains unclear. Germline V lookup: CDR1 MDHEN, CDR2 SYDVKM. The length of the CDR3 is 14 residues. The V gene lost 3 bases and the J gene lost 1 base, with 9 bases spanning the gap. The CDR3 loop reads CASSLSRWNTEAFF. The CDR3 region has the DNA TGTGCCAGCAGTTTGAGTCGCTGGAACACTGAAGCTTTCTTT.

Of note for this clone: The identical CDR3 is also encoded by other nucleotide sequences in the sample. The V and J genes are TRBV7-9 and TRBJ2-7; possibly TRBD2 for D (7 bases). There are 12 residues in the CDR3. V lost 5 bases to trimming and J lost 6 bases, with 11 bases between them. Germline CDR1 is SEHNR and CDR2 is FQNEAQ (reference sequence). In DNA, the CDR3 is TGTGCCAGCAGCCTAGGGGGGGGCGAGCAGTACTTC. It is translated as CASSLGGGEQYF.

This clone was detected once. The chain employs TRBV5-5 and TRBJ1-1; TRBD1 is a possible D gene (5 bases). CDR3 length equals 19 residues. In germline, CDR1 is SGHKS, CDR2 YYEKEE (reference sequence). V was shortened by 2 bases and J by 3 bases, with 26 bases between the two germline ends. The chain's CDR3 is CASSFPTGDDGNSYTEAFF. CDR3 nucleotide sequence: TGTGCCAGCAGCTTTCCTACAGGAGACGACGGAAACTCGTACACTGAAGCTTTCTTT.

The J gene is TRBJ2-7, the V gene TRBV29-1, with 7 bases aligning to TRBD2. Germline V gives CDR1 SQVTM, CDR2 ANQGSEA. Trimming cost V 3 bases and J 2 bases; bases outside gene matches: 4. CDR3 size: 13 residues. As DNA, the CDR3 is TGCAGCGTTGATCCGGGAGGAACCTACGAGCAGTACTTC. It specifies CSVDPGGTYEQYF.

The gene calls are TRBV5-1 and TRBJ2-3; 9 bases align to TRBD1. Germline V lookup: CDR1 SGHRS, CDR2 YFSETQ. The CDR3 loop spans 15 amino acids. The J segment lost 6 bases and the V segment lost 4 bases, leaving 9 bases of the junction unmatched. CDR3 protein: CASSPWTGEADTQYF. The CDR3 nucleotides read TGCGCCAGCAGCCCTTGGACAGGGGAGGCGGATACGCAGTATTTT.

This rearrangement joins TRBV5-1 to TRBJ2-3, with TRBD1 matching over 8 bases. This CDR3 comprises 15 residues. Germline CDR1 is SGHRS and CDR2 is YFSETQ. With V trimmed by 4 bases and J by 2 bases, 6 bases remained unmatched. CDR3 residues: CASSIGQGSTDTQYF. The CDR3 DNA follows: TGCGCCAGCAGCATTGGACAGGGTTCCACAGATACGCAGTATTTT. The variable domain in full, completed from reference TRBV5-1 and TRBJ2-3, reads KAGVTQTPRYLIKTRGQQVTLSCSPISGHRSVSWYQQTPGQGLQFLFEYFSETQRNKGNFPGRFSGRQFSNSRSEMNVSTLELGDSALYLCASSIGQGSTDTQYFGPGTRLTVL.

V usage is TRBV7-9 and J usage is TRBJ1-2, with D possibly being TRBD1 (6 bases). CDR3 length equals 13 residues. Germline lookup yields CDR1 SEHNR and CDR2 FQNEAQ (reference sequence). Trimming shortened V by 2 bases and J by 5 bases, and 9 bases separated the two germline ends. In DNA form, the CDR3 reads TGTGCCAGCAGCTTATTCCAGGGGTATGGCTACACCTTC. Amino acids: CASSLFQGYGYTF. Combining the CDR3 with reference TRBV7-9 and TRBJ1-2 gives the whole variable domain DTGVSQNPRHKITKRGQNVTFRCDPISEHNRLYWYRQTLGQGPEFLTYFQNEAQLEKSRLLSDRFSAERPKGSFSTLEIQRTEQGDSAMYLCASSLFQGYGYTFGSGTRLTVV.

The gene calls are TRBV28 and TRBJ2-2; D remains ambiguous. This CDR3 has 15 residues. The V end was cut by 3 bases, the J end by 1 base, with 9 bases between. Germline CDR1 MDHEN, CDR2 SYDVKM. DNA for the CDR3: TGTGCCAGCAGTTTGGGCTTTGAGAACACCGGGGAGCTGTTTTTT. It codes for CASSLGFENTGELFF.

The rearrangement links TRBV18 to TRBJ2-7; tentative D call: TRBD2 (6 bases). Germline V gene lookup returns CDR1 KGHSH and CDR2 LQKENI. Trimming took 2 bases from V and 2 from J, leaving 10 bases between them. This CDR3 contains 14 residues. CDR3 sequence reads: CASSPGGGTYEQYF. The CDR3 DNA follows: TGTGCCAGCTCACCAGGGGGAGGTACCTACGAGCAGTACTTC.

The chain employs TRBV9 and TRBJ1-5; D gene ambiguous. This CDR3 contains 15 residues. Trimming took 2 bases from V and 3 from J, leaving 12 bases between them. Germline loops: CDR1 SGDLS, CDR2 YYNGEE. For the CDR3, the DNA is TGTGCCAGCAGCGTGACTCCGTCGTCCAATCAGCCCCAGCATTTT. Translating gives CASSVTPSSNQPQHF. Full variable domain (missing parts from reference TRBV9 and TRBJ1-5): DSGVTQTPKHLITATGQRVTLRCSPRSGDLSVYWYQQSLDQGLQFLIQYYNGEERAKGNILERFSAQQFPDLHSELNLSSLELGDSALYFCASSVTPSSNQPQHFGDGTRLSIL.

The chain links TRBV5-1 to TRBJ2-5; 8 bases are a match to TRBD2. V shed 0 bases and J 5 bases; nucleotides not matched to a gene: 6. This CDR3 is 15 amino acids long. CDR1 is SGHRS and CDR2 is YFSETQ in the germline V gene. The CDR3 reads CASSLGAGGRETQYF. The CDR3 DNA sequence: TGCGCCAGCAGCTTGGGGGCGGGAGGCCGTGAGACCCAGTACTTC.

V is TRBV15 and J is TRBJ2-7; TRBD2 matches 9 bases. Germline V gene lookup returns CDR1 LNHNV and CDR2 YYDKDF (reference sequence). The J segment lost 5 bases and the V segment lost 0 bases, leaving 17 bases of the junction unmatched. This CDR3 has 19 residues. This CDR3 is CATSRDRLAGVTAGDEQYF. CDR3 nucleotides: TGTGCCACCAGCAGAGATAGATTAGCGGGAGTCACGGCTGGCGACGAGCAGTACTTC.

This chain connects TRBV14 to TRBJ1-1; 7 bases match TRBD1. Trimming took 2 bases from V and 6 from J; bases not matched to a gene: 6. The V gene's germline CDR1 is SGHDN and CDR2 FVKESK. The CDR3 consists of 14 residues. The CDR3 region is CASSQIRGLAEAFF. The CDR3 DNA reads as TGTGCCAGCAGCCAAATTAGGGGGCTTGCTGAAGCTTTCTTT.

The J gene is TRBJ2-2, the V gene TRBV9; TRBD2 aligns across 14 bases. Germline V gene lookup returns CDR1 SGDLS and CDR2 YYNGEE. The CDR3 loop spans 18 amino acids. Trimming cost V 3 bases and J 0 bases; bases outside gene matches: 4. In DNA form, the CDR3 reads TGTGCCAGCAGCGACCGACTAGCGGGGGGGTCGAACACCGGGGAGCTGTTTTTT. This encodes CASSDRLAGGSNTGELFF.

V gene TRBV11-3 combines with J gene TRBJ2-1; D unclear. The ends were cut back, 3 bases at V and 10 bases at J, with 10 bases in the middle. CDR1 and CDR2 (germline): SGHNT, YENEEA. The CDR3 loop spans 12 amino acids. DNA for the CDR3: TGTGCCAGCAGCTTGTTGGAGAGGGAGCAGTTCTTC. As protein: CASSLLEREQFF. Looking up the rest from reference TRBV11-3 and TRBJ2-1 gives the full variable domain: EAGVVQSPRYKIIEKKQPVAFWCNPISGHNTLYWYLQNLGQGPELLIRYENEEAVDDSQLPKDRFSAERLKGVDSTLKIQPAELGDSAVYLCASSLLEREQFFGPGTRLTVL.

The V call is TRBV5-4, the J call TRBJ1-4; 9 nucleotides match TRBD1. This CDR3 has 15 residues. Germline values: CDR1 SGHNT, CDR2 YYREEE (reference sequence). Trimming cost V 2 bases and J 3 bases; bases outside gene matches: 2. CDR3 residues: CASSLRDRANEKLFF. The CDR3 DNA is TGTGCCAGCAGCTTACGGGACAGGGCTAATGAAAAACTGTTTTTT.

The gene calls are TRBV7-9 and TRBJ2-3; unclear D gene. Germline V lookup: CDR1 SEHNR, CDR2 FQNEAQ (reference sequence). This CDR3 contains 11 residues. Deletions cut 5 bases from V and 5 bases from J, with 5 bases between. DNA of the CDR3: TGTGCCAGCAGCCGCGGAGATACGCAGTATTTT. It is translated as CASSRGDTQYF.

V and J are TRBV7-8 and TRBJ2-7, with 9 bases fitting TRBD1. The V and J ends lost 6 bases and 5 bases, in that order; junction bases with no gene match: 8. This CDR3 comprises 14 residues. The germline V gene encodes CDR1 SGHVS and CDR2 FQNEAQ. For the CDR3, the DNA is TGTGCCAGCAGTTTACAACAGGGGGCCAACGAGCAGTACTTC. It specifies CASSLQQGANEQYF.